The 5 T cell receptor beta chains listed next were all sequenced from one sample in a study of blood T cell repertoires in COVID-19. The data were produced by immunoSEQ multiplex PCR, yet TCRdb's version contains in-frame clones alone and is incomplete. The repertoire holds about 210,000 clones, roughly 82% seen once, with less than 15% in the top ten. Input material: peripheral blood. These receptors were taken from a woman aged 40 to 50 with acute or convalescent COVID-19.

The rearrangement links TRBV4-2 to TRBJ1-6; no firm D call. CDR3 length: 15 amino acids. Germline V gene sequence: CDR1 LGHNA, CDR2 YNFKEQ. V shed 4 bases and J shed 0 bases, with 7 bases lying between them. The CDR3 DNA reads TGTGCCAGCAGCCCCTCTGTCTCCTATAATTCACCCCTCCACTTT. Amino acids: CASSPSVSYNSPLHF.

V is TRBV5-5 and J is TRBJ2-2, with 7 bases identical to TRBD1. V dropped 3 bases and J dropped 4; count of bases not matched to a gene: 6. This CDR3 region has 15 residues. CDR1 SGHKS and CDR2 YYEKEE come from the germline V gene (reference sequence). The CDR3 protein is CASSSQGRGTGELFF. CDR3 nucleotides: TGTGCCAGCAGCTCACAGGGGCGAGGCACCGGGGAGCTGTTTTTT.

The chain combines TRBV5-1 with TRBJ2-7, with 8 bases lining up with TRBD1. Germline CDR1 reads SGHRS; CDR2 reads YFSETQ. This CDR3 comprises 15 residues. The V gene end was trimmed by 4 bases and the J gene end by 0 bases; junction bases not matched to a gene: 6. DNA for the CDR3: TGCGCCAGCAGCCGTTTGACAGGGGACTCCTACGAGCAGTACTTC. Its translation: CASSRLTGDSYEQYF. Full variable domain (outside the CDR3, taken from reference TRBV5-1 and TRBJ2-7): KAGVTQTPRYLIKTRGQQVTLSCSPISGHRSVSWYQQTPGQGLQFLFEYFSETQRNKGNFPGRFSGRQFSNSRSEMNVSTLELGDSALYLCASSRLTGDSYEQYFGPGTRLTVT.

This chain connects TRBV24-1 to TRBJ2-7; no clear D. The germline V gene has CDR1 KGHDR and CDR2 SFDVKD. V was shortened by 4 bases and J by 1 base, with 7 bases between the two germline ends. This CDR3 is 13 amino acids long. Here the CDR3 reads CATSDWPSYEQYF. The DNA for the CDR3 is TGTGCCACCAGTGACTGGCCGTCCTACGAGCAGTACTTC.

The chain links TRBV5-1 to TRBJ2-7; 8 bases line up with TRBD2. CDR3 length: 15 amino acids. Germline assignment: CDR1 SGHRS and CDR2 YFSETQ. J gave up 2 bases and V 0 bases, and 4 bases lay outside the gene matches. The CDR3 is CASSLAGGGTYEQYF. CDR3 DNA: TGCGCCAGCAGCTTGGCCGGGGGGGGCACCTACGAGCAGTACTTC.